This T cell receptor (beta chain) was retrieved from a study of cytomegalovirus exposure and HLA in healthy donors. Overall study results and limits: It was confirmed in vitro that a few of the CMV-associated chains were specific for CMV antigens. Accounts indicate the classifier identified cytomegalovirus status with strong specificity and sensitivity.

The PCR contained 60 Vbeta and 13 Jbeta primers. Assay: immunoSEQ multiplex PCR; the TCRdb copy retains only in-frame clones and omits some. The sample carries about 98,000 clones, 60% to 85% recorded once. The CDR3 contains 16 residues. The germline gives CDR1 MNHEY, CDR2 SMNVEV (reference sequence). The V gene lost 2 bases and the J gene lost 5 bases, with 18 bases spanning the gap. This clone was seen a single time. The antigen remains unidentified. Sequencing used PBMCs. The genes are TRBV27 and TRBJ1-1, with D perhaps matching TRBD1 (6 bases). The sequence came from a man aged 55 to 69 in good health and CMV-seropositive. Here the CDR3 reads CASSLTPGTTPTEAFF. CDR3 in DNA: TGTGCCAGCAGTTTAACCCCCGGGACAACTCCTACTGAAGCTTTCTTT.